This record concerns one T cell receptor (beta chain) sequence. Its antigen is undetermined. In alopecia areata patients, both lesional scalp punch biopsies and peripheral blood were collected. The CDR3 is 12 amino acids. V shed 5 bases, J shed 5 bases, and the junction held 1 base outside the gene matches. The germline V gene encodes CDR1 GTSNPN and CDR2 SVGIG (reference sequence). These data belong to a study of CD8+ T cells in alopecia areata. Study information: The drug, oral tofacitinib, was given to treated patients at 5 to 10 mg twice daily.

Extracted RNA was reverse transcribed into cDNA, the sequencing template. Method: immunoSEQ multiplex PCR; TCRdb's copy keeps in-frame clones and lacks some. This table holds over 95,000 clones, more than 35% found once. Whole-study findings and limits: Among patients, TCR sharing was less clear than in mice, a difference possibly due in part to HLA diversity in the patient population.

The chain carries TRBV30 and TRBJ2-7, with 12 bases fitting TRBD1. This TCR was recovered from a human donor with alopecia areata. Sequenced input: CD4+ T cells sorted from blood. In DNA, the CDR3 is TGTGCCTGGGGGACAGGGGGCAACGAGCAGTACTTC. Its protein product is CAWGTGGNEQYF.